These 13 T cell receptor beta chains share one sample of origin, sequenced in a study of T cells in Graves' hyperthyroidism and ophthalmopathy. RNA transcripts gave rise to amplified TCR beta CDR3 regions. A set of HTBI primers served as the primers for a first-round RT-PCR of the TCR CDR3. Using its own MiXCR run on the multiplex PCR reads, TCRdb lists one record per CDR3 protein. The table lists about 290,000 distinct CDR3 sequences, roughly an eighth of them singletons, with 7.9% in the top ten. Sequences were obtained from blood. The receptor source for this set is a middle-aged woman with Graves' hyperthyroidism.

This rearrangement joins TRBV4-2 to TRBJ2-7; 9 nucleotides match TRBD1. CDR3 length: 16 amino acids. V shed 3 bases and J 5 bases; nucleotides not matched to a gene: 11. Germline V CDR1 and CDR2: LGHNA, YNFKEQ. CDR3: CASSHIPGQGPDEQYF. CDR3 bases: TGTGCCAGCAGCCACATCCCGGGACAGGGACCTGACGAGCAGTACTTC.

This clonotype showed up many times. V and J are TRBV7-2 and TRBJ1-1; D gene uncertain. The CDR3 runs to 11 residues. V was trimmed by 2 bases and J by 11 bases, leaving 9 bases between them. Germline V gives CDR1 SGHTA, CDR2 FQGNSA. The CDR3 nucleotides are TGTGCCAGCAGCTTACTGCAGCGTGCTTTCTTT. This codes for CASSLLQRAFF.

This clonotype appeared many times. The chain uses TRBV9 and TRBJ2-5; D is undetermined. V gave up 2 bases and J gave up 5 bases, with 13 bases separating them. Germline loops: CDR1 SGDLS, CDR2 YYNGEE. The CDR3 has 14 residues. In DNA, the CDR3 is TGTGCCAGCAGCGTTGGGGTGACGCGGGAGACCCAGTACTTC. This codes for CASSVGVTRETQYF.

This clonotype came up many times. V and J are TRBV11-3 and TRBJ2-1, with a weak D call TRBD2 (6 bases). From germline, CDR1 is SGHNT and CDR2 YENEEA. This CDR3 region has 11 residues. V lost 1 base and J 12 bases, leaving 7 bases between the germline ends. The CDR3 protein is CASSLGLGQFF. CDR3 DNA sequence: TGTGCCAGCAGCTTAGGACTAGGGCAGTTCTTC.

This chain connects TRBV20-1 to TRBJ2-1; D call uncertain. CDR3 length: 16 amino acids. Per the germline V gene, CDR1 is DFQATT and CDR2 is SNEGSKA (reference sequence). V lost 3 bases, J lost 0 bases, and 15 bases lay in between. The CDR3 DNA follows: TGCAGTGCTAGTGGCCAGGCGCGGAGCTCCTACAATGAGCAGTTCTTC. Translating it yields CSASGQARSSYNEQFF.

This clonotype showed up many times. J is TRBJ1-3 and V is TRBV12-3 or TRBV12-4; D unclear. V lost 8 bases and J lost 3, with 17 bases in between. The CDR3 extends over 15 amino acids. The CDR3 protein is CASASKGGLGNTIYF. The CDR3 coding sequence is TGTGCCAGCGCTAGTAAAGGTGGCCTTGGAAACACCATATATTTT.

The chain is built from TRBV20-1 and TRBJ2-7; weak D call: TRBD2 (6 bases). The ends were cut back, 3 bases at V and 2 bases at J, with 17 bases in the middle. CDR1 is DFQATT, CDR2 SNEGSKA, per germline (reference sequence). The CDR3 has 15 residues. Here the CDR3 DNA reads TGCAGTGCTAGGAGAATCGGAGGGTCTCCCTACGAGCAGTACTTC. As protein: CSARRIGGSPYEQYF.

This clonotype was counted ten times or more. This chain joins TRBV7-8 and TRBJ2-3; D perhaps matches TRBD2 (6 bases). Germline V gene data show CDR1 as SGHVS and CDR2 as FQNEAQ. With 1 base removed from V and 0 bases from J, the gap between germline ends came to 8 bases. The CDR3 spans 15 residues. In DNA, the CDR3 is TGTGCCAGCAGCTTAGGCGGGATGAGCACAGATACGCAGTATTTT. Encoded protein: CASSLGGMSTDTQYF.

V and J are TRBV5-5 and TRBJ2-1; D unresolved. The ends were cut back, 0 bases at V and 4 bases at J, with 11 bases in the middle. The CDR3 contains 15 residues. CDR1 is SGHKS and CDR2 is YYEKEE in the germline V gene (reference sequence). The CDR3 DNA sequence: TGTGCCAGCAGCTTGGCGTTTTCCCTTTACAATGAGCAGTTCTTC. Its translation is CASSLAFSLYNEQFF.

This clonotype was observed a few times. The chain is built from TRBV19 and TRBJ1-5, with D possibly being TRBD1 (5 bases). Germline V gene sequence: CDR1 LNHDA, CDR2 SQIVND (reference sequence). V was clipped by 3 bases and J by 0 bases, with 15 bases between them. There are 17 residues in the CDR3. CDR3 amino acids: CASSIPLRQTSNQPQHF. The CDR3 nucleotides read TGTGCCAGTAGTATTCCCCTTCGACAGACTAGCAATCAGCCCCAGCATTTT. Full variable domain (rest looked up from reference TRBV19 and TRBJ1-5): DGGITQSPKYLFRKEGQNVTLSCEQNLNHDAMYWYRQDPGQGLRLIYYSQIVNDFQKGDIAEGYSVSREKKESFPLTVTSAQKNPTAFYLCASSIPLRQTSNQPQHFGDGTRLSIL.

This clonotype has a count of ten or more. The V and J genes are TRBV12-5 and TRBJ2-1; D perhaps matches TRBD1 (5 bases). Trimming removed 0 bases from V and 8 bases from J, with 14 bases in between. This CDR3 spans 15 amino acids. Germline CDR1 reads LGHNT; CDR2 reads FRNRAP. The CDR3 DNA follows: TGTGCTAGTGGTTTGGTCCCCTCACCCAGGGATGAGCAGTTCTTC. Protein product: CASGLVPSPRDEQFF.

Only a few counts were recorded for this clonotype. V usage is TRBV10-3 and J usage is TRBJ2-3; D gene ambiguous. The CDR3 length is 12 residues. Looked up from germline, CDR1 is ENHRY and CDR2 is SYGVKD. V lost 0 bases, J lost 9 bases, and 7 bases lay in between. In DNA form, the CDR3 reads TGTGCCATCAGTGAGTCGACTGCCACGCAGTATTTT. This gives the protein CAISESTATQYF.

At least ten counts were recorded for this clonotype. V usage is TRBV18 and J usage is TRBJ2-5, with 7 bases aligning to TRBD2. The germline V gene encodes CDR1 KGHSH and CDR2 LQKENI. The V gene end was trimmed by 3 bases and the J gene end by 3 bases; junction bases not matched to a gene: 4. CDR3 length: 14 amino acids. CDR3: CASSPGTTEETQYF. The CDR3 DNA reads TGTGCCAGCTCACCCGGGACTACCGAAGAGACCCAGTACTTC.